The text below deals with one TCR beta chain. The entry originates in a study of blood T cell repertoires in COVID-19. This table comes from immunoSEQ multiplex PCR, and its TCRdb copy is limited to in-frame clones, with some not included. Among about 260,000 clones listed, around nine tenths were seen once. The CDR3 runs to 13 residues. The ends lost 6 bases at V and 5 bases at J; junction bases unmatched: 3. CDR1 is LNHDA, CDR2 SQIVND, per germline (reference sequence). Sequenced input: peripheral blood. This receptor was obtained from a woman aged 55 to 70 with COVID-19, enrolled during active disease. This chain links TRBV19 with TRBJ2-3; 9 nucleotides align to TRBD2. CDR3 DNA sequence: TGTGCCAGTAGGATGACTAGCGGAGATACGCAGTATTTT. Its translation: CASRMTSGDTQYF.